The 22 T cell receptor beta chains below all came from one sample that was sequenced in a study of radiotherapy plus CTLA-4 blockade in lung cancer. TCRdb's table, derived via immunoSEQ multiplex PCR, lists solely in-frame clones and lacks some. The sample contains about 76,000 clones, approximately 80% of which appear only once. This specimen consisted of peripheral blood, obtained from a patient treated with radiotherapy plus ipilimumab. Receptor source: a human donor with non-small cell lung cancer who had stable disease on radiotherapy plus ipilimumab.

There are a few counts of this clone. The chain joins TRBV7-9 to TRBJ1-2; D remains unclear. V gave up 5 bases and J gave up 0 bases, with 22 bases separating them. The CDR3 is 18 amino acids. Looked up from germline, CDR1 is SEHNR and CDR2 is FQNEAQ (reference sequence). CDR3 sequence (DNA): TGTGCCAGCAGCGCTCGGGGTGGGAAGCAGCCAGCTAACTATGGCTACACCTTC. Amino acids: CASSARGGKQPANYGYTF.

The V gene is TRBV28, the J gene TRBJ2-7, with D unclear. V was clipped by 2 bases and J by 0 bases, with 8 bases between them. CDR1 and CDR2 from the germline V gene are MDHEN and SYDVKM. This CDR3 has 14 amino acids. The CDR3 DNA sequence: TGTGCCAGCAGTTTAGTCACACGCTCCTACGAGCAGTACTTC. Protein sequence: CASSLVTRSYEQYF. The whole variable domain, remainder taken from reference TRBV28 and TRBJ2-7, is DVKVTQSSRYLVKRTGEKVFLECVQDMDHENMFWYRQDPGLGLRLIYFSYDVKMKEKGDIPEGYSVSREKKERFSLILESASTNQTSMYLCASSLVTRSYEQYFGPGTRLTVT.

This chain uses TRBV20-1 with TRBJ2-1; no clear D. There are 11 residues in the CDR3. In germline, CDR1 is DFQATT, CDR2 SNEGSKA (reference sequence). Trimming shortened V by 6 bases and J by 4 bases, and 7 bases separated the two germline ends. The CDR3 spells CSASEYNEQFF. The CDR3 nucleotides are TGCAGTGCCTCAGAGTACAATGAGCAGTTCTTC.

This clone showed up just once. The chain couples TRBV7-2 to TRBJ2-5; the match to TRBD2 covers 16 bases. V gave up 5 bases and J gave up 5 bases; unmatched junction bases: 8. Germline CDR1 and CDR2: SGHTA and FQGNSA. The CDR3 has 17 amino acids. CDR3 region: CASSLGTSGRGLETQYF. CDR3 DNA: TGTGCCAGCAGCCTCGGGACTAGCGGGAGGGGGTTGGAGACCCAGTACTTC.

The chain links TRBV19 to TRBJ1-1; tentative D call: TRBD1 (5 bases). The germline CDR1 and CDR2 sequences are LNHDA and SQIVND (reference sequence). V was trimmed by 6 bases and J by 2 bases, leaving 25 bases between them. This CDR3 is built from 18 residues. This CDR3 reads CASSSPLGGAAQNTEAFF. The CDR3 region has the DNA TGTGCCAGTAGCTCCCCACTGGGCGGGGCTGCCCAAAACACTGAAGCTTTCTTT.

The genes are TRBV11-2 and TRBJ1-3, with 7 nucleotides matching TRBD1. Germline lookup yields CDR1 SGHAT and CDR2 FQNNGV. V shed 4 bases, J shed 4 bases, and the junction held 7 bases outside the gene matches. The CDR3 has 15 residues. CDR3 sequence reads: CASSSTGVSGNTIYF. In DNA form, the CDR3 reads TGTGCCAGCAGCTCTACAGGGGTCTCCGGAAACACCATATATTTT.

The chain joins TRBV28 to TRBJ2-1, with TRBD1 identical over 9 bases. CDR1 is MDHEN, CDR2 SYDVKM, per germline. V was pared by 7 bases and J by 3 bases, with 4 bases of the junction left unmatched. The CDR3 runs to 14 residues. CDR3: CASTRQGVYNEQFF. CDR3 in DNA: TGTGCCAGCACAAGACAGGGGGTCTACAATGAGCAGTTCTTC. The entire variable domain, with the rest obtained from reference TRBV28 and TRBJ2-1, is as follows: DVKVTQSSRYLVKRTGEKVFLECVQDMDHENMFWYRQDPGLGLRLIYFSYDVKMKEKGDIPEGYSVSREKKERFSLILESASTNQTSMYLCASTRQGVYNEQFFGPGTRLTVL.

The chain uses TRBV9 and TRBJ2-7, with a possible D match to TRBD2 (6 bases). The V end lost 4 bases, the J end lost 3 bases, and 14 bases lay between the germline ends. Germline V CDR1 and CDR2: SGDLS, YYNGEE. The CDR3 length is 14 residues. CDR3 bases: TGTGCCAGCAGCTTCAGGGACGGGAGCTACGAGCAGTACTTC. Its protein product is CASSFRDGSYEQYF. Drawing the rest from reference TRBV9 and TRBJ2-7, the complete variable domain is DSGVTQTPKHLITATGQRVTLRCSPRSGDLSVYWYQQSLDQGLQFLIQYYNGEERAKGNILERFSAQQFPDLHSELNLSSLELGDSALYFCASSFRDGSYEQYFGPGTRLTVT.

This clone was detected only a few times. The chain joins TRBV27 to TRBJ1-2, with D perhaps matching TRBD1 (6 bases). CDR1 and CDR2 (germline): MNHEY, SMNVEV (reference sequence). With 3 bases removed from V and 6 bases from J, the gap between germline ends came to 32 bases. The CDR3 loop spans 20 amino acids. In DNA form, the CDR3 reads TGTGCCAGCAGTTTCGTCCGGTCGCCCACAGGGAATCGACGAGAAGATGGCTACACCTTC. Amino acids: CASSFVRSPTGNRREDGYTF.

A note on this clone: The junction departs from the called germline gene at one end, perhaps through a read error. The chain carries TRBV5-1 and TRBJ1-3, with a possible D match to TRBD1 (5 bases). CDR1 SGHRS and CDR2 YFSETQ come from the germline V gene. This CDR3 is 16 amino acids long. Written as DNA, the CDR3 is TGCGCCAGCAGTTTGGCTAGTGGGGCCGGAGGAAACACCATATATTTT. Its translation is CASSLASGAGGNTIYF.

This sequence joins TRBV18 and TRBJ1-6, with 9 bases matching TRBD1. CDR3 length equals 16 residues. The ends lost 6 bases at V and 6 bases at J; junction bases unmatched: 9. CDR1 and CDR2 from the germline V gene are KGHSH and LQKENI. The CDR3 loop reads CASSDTGGFGNSPLHF. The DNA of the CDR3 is TGTGCCAGCTCGGATACAGGGGGCTTTGGTAATTCACCCCTCCACTTT.

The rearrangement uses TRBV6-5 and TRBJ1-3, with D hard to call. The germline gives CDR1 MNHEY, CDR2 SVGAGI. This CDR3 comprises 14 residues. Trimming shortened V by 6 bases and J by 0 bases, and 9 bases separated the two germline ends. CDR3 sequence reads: CASRPTYSGNTIYF. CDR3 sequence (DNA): TGTGCCAGCAGACCGACCTACTCTGGAAACACCATATATTTT.

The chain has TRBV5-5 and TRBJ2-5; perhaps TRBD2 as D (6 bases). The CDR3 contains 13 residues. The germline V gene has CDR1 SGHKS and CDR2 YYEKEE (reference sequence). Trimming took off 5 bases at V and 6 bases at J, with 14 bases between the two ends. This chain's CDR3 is CASSWDSGQTQYF. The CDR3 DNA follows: TGTGCCAGCAGTTGGGACTCAGGGCAGACCCAGTACTTC. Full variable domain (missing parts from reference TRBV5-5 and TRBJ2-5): DAGVTQSPTHLIKTRGQQVTLRCSPISGHKSVSWYQQVLGQGPQFIFQYYEKEERGRGNFPDRFSARQFPNYSSELNVNALLLGDSALYLCASSWDSGQTQYFGPGTRLLVL.

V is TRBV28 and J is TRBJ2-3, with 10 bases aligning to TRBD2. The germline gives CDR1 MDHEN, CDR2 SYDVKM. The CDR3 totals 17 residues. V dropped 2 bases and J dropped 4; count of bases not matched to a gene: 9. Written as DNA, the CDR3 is TGTGCCAGCAGTTTAACCCCTCTAGCGGGAGTGGCAGATACGCAGTATTTT. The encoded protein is CASSLTPLAGVADTQYF.

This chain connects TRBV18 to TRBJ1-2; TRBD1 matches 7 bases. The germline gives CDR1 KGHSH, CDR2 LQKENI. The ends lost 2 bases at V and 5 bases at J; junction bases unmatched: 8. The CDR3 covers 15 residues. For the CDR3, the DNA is TGTGCCAGCTCACCAGGGACAGCGGATGGTTATGGCTACACCTTC. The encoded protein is CASSPGTADGYGYTF. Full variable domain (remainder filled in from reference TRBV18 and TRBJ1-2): NAGVMQNPRHLVRRRGQEARLRCSPMKGHSHVYWYRQLPEEGLKFMVYLQKENIIDESGMPKERFSAEFPKEGPSILRIQQVVRGDSAAYFCASSPGTADGYGYTFGSGTRLTVV.

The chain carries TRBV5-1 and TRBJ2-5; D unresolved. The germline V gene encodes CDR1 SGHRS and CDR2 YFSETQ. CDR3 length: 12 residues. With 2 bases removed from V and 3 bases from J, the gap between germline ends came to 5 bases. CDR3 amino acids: CASSFEEETQYF. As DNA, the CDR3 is TGCGCCAGCAGCTTTGAGGAAGAGACCCAGTACTTC.

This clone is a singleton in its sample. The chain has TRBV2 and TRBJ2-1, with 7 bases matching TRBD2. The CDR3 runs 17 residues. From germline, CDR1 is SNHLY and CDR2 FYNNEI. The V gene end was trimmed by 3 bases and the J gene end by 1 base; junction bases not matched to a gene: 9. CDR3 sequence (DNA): TGTGCCAGCAGTGAGTGGGCTAGCGGACTTTCCTACAATGAGCAGTTCTTC. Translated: CASSEWASGLSYNEQFF.

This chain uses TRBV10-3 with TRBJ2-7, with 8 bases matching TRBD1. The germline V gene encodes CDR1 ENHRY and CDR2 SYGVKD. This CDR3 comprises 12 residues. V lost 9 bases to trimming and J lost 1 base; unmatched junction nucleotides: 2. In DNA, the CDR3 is TGTGCCATTGGGACAGGTTCCTACGAGCAGTACTTC. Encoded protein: CAIGTGSYEQYF.

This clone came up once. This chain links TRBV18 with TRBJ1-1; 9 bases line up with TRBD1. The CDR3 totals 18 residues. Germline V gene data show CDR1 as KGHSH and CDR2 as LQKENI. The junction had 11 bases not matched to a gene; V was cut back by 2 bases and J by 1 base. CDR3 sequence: CASSPVASLDRGNTEAFF. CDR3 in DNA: TGTGCCAGCTCACCAGTCGCTTCCTTGGACAGGGGGAACACTGAAGCTTTCTTT. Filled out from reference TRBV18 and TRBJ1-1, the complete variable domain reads NAGVMQNPRHLVRRRGQEARLRCSPMKGHSHVYWYRQLPEEGLKFMVYLQKENIIDESGMPKERFSAEFPKEGPSILRIQQVVRGDSAAYFCASSPVASLDRGNTEAFFGQGTRLTVV.

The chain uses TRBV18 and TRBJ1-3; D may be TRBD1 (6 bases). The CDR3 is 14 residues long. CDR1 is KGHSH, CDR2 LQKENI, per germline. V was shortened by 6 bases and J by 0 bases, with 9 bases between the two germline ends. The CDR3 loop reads CASSSGHSGNTIYF. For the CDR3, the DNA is TGTGCCAGCTCCTCGGGACACTCTGGAAACACCATATATTTT.

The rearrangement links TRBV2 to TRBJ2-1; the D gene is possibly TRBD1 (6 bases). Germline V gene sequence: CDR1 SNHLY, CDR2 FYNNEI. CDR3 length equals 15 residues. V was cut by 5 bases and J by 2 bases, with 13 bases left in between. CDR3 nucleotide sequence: TGTGCCAGCAGTAAACAGGGCAGTCCCTACAATGAGCAGTTCTTC. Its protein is CASSKQGSPYNEQFF.

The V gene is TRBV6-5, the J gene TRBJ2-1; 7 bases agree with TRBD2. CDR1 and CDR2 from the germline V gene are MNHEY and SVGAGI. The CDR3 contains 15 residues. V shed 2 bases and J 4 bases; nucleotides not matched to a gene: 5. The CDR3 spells CASSYELAGYNEQFF. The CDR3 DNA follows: TGTGCCAGCAGTTACGAGTTAGCGGGTTACAATGAGCAGTTCTTC.